This is a list of T cell receptor beta chains from one sample in a study of blood T cell repertoires in COVID-19. Sequencing used immunoSEQ multiplex PCR; TCRdb keeps in-frame clones, though not all of them. The sample yields a few hundred thousand clones, about 90% seen once. The sample comprised PBMCs or T cells enriched from blood (not recorded which). Receptors were obtained from a woman under 40 who had recovered from COVID-19. Both conserved end residues are part of each CDR3. D genes are given only for firm matches. Size tells how often a clone was seen (once, few, many) or the class of an expanded clone, and some rows leave it out.

CDR3: CASSQEIPGTSGIHEQFF
DNA: TGTGCCAGCAGCCAAGAAATCCCCGGGACTAGCGGGATCCATGAGCAGTTCTTC
J: TRBJ2-1
V: TRBV3-1/TRBV3-2
size: -
D: TRBD2

CDR3: CATSSPGTGPYEQYF
DNA: TGTGCCACCAGCAGCCCCGGGACAGGGCCCTACGAGCAGTACTTC
J: TRBJ2-7
V: TRBV15
size: -
D: TRBD1

CDR3: CASSSRDREGTEAFF
DNA: TGTGCCAGCAGCTCCCGAGACAGGGAAGGGACTGAAGCTTTCTTT
J: TRBJ1-1
V: TRBV11-2
size: -
D: TRBD1

CDR3: CASSYIGGGNTEAFF
DNA: TGTGCCAGCAGTTACATAGGTGGCGGTAACACTGAAGCTTTCTTT
J: TRBJ1-1
V: TRBV6-5
size: -
D: -

CDR3: CASSPDRGMGGYTF
DNA: TGTGCCAGCAGCCCGGACAGGGGAATGGGTGGCTACACCTTC
J: TRBJ1-2
V: TRBV3-1/TRBV3-2
size: -
D: TRBD1

CDR3: CASKNRGQQGNQPQHF
DNA: TGTGCCAGCAAAAACAGGGGTCAACAGGGCAATCAGCCCCAGCATTTT
J: TRBJ1-5
V: TRBV28
size: -
D: TRBD1

CDR3: CASSLVWGGSYNEQFF
DNA: TGTGCCAGCAGCTTAGTGTGGGGCGGCTCCTACAATGAGCAGTTCTTC
J: TRBJ2-1
V: TRBV7-2
size: -
D: -

CDR3: CASSQGGGMNTEAFF
DNA: TGCGCCAGCAGCCAAGGCGGAGGGATGAACACTGAAGCTTTCTTT
J: TRBJ1-1
V: TRBV4-1
size: -
D: -

CDR3: CASSPDRDATNEKLFF
DNA: TGTGCCAGTAGCCCGGACAGGGATGCGACTAATGAAAAACTGTTTTTT
J: TRBJ1-4
V: TRBV19
size: -
D: TRBD1

CDR3: CASSPGRTSGSTDTQYF
DNA: TGTGCCAGCAGCCCGGGGCGGACTAGCGGGAGCACAGATACGCAGTATTTT
J: TRBJ2-3
V: TRBV7-8
size: -
D: TRBD2

CDR3: CASSHTLAGVRETQYF
DNA: TGTGCCAGCAGCCACACACTAGCGGGAGTGAGGGAGACCCAGTACTTC
J: TRBJ2-5
V: TRBV7-6
size: -
D: TRBD2

CDR3: CASSTGSLAGLYEQYF
DNA: TGTGCCAGCAGCACCGGGTCTCTCGCGGGACTATACGAGCAGTACTTC
J: TRBJ2-7
V: TRBV7-9
size: -
D: TRBD2

CDR3: CASSSQTDRGRDF
DNA: TGTGCCAGCAGCTCACAGACCGACAGGGGTAGAGACTTC
J: TRBJ2-7
V: TRBV7-8
size: -
D: TRBD1

CDR3: CASSPLAGDSYEQYF
DNA: TGTGCCAGCTCCCCCCTAGCGGGAGACTCCTACGAGCAGTACTTC
J: TRBJ2-7
V: TRBV18
size: -
D: TRBD2

CDR3: CASSYGHLNTEAFF
DNA: TGTGCCAGCAGTTACGGCCACCTGAACACTGAAGCTTTCTTT
J: TRBJ1-1
V: TRBV6-2/TRBV6-3
size: few
D: -

CDR3: CASSQSGYEQYF
DNA: TGCGCCAGCAGCCAGAGCGGCTACGAGCAGTACTTC
J: TRBJ2-7
V: TRBV5-1
size: -
D: -

CDR3: CASSLGALAEGSDTQYF
DNA: TGTGCCAGCAGCTTAGGAGCACTAGCAGAGGGATCAGATACGCAGTATTTT
J: TRBJ2-3
V: TRBV7-9
size: once
D: -

CDR3: CATSRDRGLAGVDEQFF
DNA: TGTGCCACCAGCAGAGATCGGGGACTAGCGGGAGTGGATGAGCAGTTCTTC
J: TRBJ2-1
V: TRBV15
size: -
D: TRBD2

CDR3: CASSLGGIEETQYF
DNA: TGTGCCAGCAGCTTGGGAGGAATTGAAGAGACCCAGTACTTC
J: TRBJ2-5
V: TRBV5-8
size: -
D: -

CDR3: CASSIDLFDRGGYGYTF
DNA: TGTGCCAGTAGTATAGACCTTTTCGACAGGGGCGGCTATGGCTACACCTTC
J: TRBJ1-2
V: TRBV19
size: -
D: TRBD1

CDR3: CASSPIRTSGRDEQFF
DNA: TGCGCCAGCAGCCCCATAAGGACTAGCGGGAGAGATGAGCAGTTCTTC
J: TRBJ2-1
V: TRBV4-1
size: -
D: TRBD2

CDR3: CASSQRPSSYNEQFF
DNA: TGTGCCAGCAGCCAGCGGCCCAGCTCCTACAATGAGCAGTTCTTC
J: TRBJ2-1
V: TRBV9
size: -
D: -

CDR3: CARSRGDSGNTIYF
DNA: TGTGCCCGGTCCAGGGGGGACTCTGGAAACACCATATATTTT
J: TRBJ1-3
V: TRBV2
size: many
D: TRBD1

CDR3: CASSANRQGAYGYTF
DNA: TGTGCCAGCAGTGCCAATCGACAGGGAGCCTATGGCTACACCTTC
J: TRBJ1-2
V: TRBV27
size: -
D: TRBD1

CDR3: CASSVVAGPPLF
DNA: TGTGCCAGCAGCGTAGTGGCGGGGCCCCCCCTCTTC
J: TRBJ2-1
V: TRBV9
size: -
D: -

CDR3: CASSEFQGAAYGYTF
DNA: TGTGCCAGCAGTGAATTTCAGGGGGCGGCCTATGGCTACACCTTC
J: TRBJ1-2
V: TRBV6-1
size: -
D: TRBD1

CDR3: CASSLGLVGEAFF
DNA: TGTGCCAGCAGCTTGGGTTTAGTCGGTGAAGCTTTCTTT
J: TRBJ1-1
V: TRBV5-6
size: -
D: -

CDR3: CASSVGESSHYGYTF
DNA: TGTGCCAGCAGCGTAGGGGAGTCCAGCCACTATGGCTACACCTTC
J: TRBJ1-2
V: TRBV9
size: -
D: -

CDR3: CASSQRDREQYF
DNA: TGTGCCAGCAGCCAAAGGGACAGAGAGCAGTACTTC
J: TRBJ2-7
V: TRBV4-2
size: -
D: TRBD1

CDR3: CATSRGGTGIYEQYF
DNA: TGTGCCACCAGCAGAGGCGGGACAGGGATCTACGAGCAGTACTTC
J: TRBJ2-7
V: TRBV15
size: -
D: TRBD1

CDR3: CASSLDRGLFGYEQYF
DNA: TGTGCCAGCAGCTTAGACAGGGGGTTGTTTGGCTACGAGCAGTACTTC
J: TRBJ2-7
V: TRBV11-2
size: -
D: TRBD1

CDR3: CASSQRGADGQPQHF
DNA: TGCGCCAGCAGCCAACGTGGGGCAGATGGTCAGCCCCAGCATTTT
J: TRBJ1-5
V: TRBV4-1
size: -
D: -

CDR3: CASTPRGGGLGTGELFF
DNA: TGTGCCAGTACCCCCCGAGGGGGGGGCCTCGGGACCGGGGAGCTGTTTTTT
J: TRBJ2-2
V: TRBV19
size: -
D: -